These T cell receptor beta chains were read from a single sample in a study of technical replicates of blood from several donors. Libraries were prepared by immunoSEQ multiplex PCR; TCRdb keeps only in-frame clonotypes and omits some of them. The table records roughly 80,000 clones, around nine tenths of them present only once. Sample: T cells isolated from PBMCs. These receptors were collected from a human donor in good health. The CDR3 runs from the conserved cysteine through the conserved F or W. D genes are given only for firm matches. Some rows have no size entry. The others give once, few or many, or a class for an expanded clone.

CDR3 DNA	CDR3 protein	V gene	J gene	D gene	clone size
TGTGCCAGCAGCCAAGTTAATCTAGCTGCTAGCACAGATACGCAGTATTTT	CASSQVNLAASTDTQYF	TRBV4-2	TRBJ2-3	.	.
TGTGCCAGCAGGGAGACTGGGGGGTGGAATGAGCAGTTCTTC	CASRETGGWNEQFF	TRBV27	TRBJ2-1	.	.
TGTGCCAGCAGCCTCCTCGGGTCCTACGAGCAGTACTTC	CASSLLGSYEQYF	TRBV5-6	TRBJ2-7	.	.
TGTGCCAGCAGCCAAGTCGGCGGTCCATGGAGGGATGGCTACACCTTC	CASSQVGGPWRDGYTF	TRBV14	TRBJ1-2	.	.
TGTGCCAGCAGCCAGGGCAGAGACTATGGCTACACCTTC	CASSQGRDYGYTF	TRBV7-9	TRBJ1-2	.	.
TGTGCCAGTAGTATAGCGGCAGGGACAGGGAACTATGGCTACACCTTC	CASSIAAGTGNYGYTF	TRBV19	TRBJ1-2	TRBD1	.
TGTGCCAGCAGCCACCCGGGACAGACCTACGAGCAGTACTTC	CASSHPGQTYEQYF	TRBV14	TRBJ2-7	TRBD1	.
TGTGCCAGCAGTTTGGGGACAGGGCTTGGATGGTCTGAAAAACTGTTTTTT	CASSLGTGLGWSEKLFF	TRBV28	TRBJ1-4	TRBD1	.
TGTGCCAGCAGCTTGGGTAGGGGACTAGGTGGCTACGAGCAGTACTTC	CASSLGRGLGGYEQYF	TRBV5-6	TRBJ2-7	TRBD2	.
TGTGCCAGCAGTCTCGACAGGTCGTATGGCTACACCTTC	CASSLDRSYGYTF	TRBV28	TRBJ1-2	.	.
TGTGCCAGCAGCCTCAGGGGGTATCAGCCCCAGCATTTT	CASSLRGYQPQHF	TRBV7-6	TRBJ1-5	TRBD1	.
TGTGCCAGCAGCGAGTGGACAGGGCACAATCAGCCCCAGCATTTT	CASSEWTGHNQPQHF	TRBV6-1	TRBJ1-5	TRBD1	few
TGTGCCAGCAGCTTATCCGGGACTGGCTCCGTCCTGACTTTC	CASSLSGTGSVLTF	TRBV7-7	TRBJ2-6	.	.
TGTGCCAGCGGCCGAGGGACTAGCGGGAGGGAGCAGTTCTTC	CASGRGTSGREQFF	TRBV11-3	TRBJ2-1	TRBD2	.
TGTGCCAGCAGCGCCCGACAGGGCCCCTTCTACGAGCAGTACTTC	CASSARQGPFYEQYF	TRBV7-9	TRBJ2-7	TRBD1	.
TGCGCCAGCACAAGGGGACCAGGGGGTTCCTACGAGCAGTACTTC	CASTRGPGGSYEQYF	TRBV4-1	TRBJ2-7	TRBD1	.